Below are 32 T cell receptor beta chains sequenced from a single sample in a study of blood T cell repertoires in COVID-19 (dated by TCRdb to between 2020 and 2021). Libraries were prepared through the immunoSEQ multiplex PCR assay. The immuneACCESS repertoire file appears here via TCRdb, limited to in-frame rearrangements. These files lack a portion of the clones; in checked studies, under half of the deficit traces to unresolved V genes, and the cause of the others is not known. A total of tens of thousands of clones appear in this sample, around 86% of them only once. The top ten clonotypes cover approximately 8.1% of the sample. The sequenced sample was peripheral blood. The receptors come from a man older than 75 with active or convalescent COVID-19.

J is TRBJ2-1 and V is TRBV10-3; D call uncertain. The germline gives CDR1 ENHRY, CDR2 SYGVKD. The CDR3 spans 12 residues. Trimming cost V 0 bases and J 8 bases, with 5 bases left between them. CDR3 sequence: CAISESQDEQFF. The CDR3 DNA is TGTGCCATCAGTGAGTCCCAGGATGAGCAGTTCTTC.

CDR3 sequence (DNA): TGTGCCAGCAGCCTCGATGGCAGAAGTAATGAAAAACTGTTTTTT. Residues: CASSLDGRSNEKLFF. J is TRBJ1-4 and V is TRBV7-8; D gene uncertain. The CDR3 totals 15 residues. V lost 5 bases, J lost 4 bases, and 14 bases lay in between. Germline values: CDR1 SGHVS, CDR2 FQNEAQ.

This sequence joins TRBV5-1 and TRBJ2-1; no clear D gene. CDR3 length equals 14 residues. CDR1 SGHRS and CDR2 YFSETQ come from the germline V gene. The V end was cut by 2 bases, the J end by 6 bases, with 12 bases between. CDR3 sequence reads: CASSLNQVGNEQFF. In DNA form, the CDR3 reads TGCGCCAGCAGCTTAAATCAAGTCGGCAATGAGCAGTTCTTC.

This chain joins TRBV5-4 and TRBJ2-3; D remains ambiguous. The V gene lost 4 bases and the J gene lost 1 base, with 7 bases spanning the gap. Germline lookup yields CDR1 SGHNT and CDR2 YYREEE (reference sequence). The CDR3 sequence is 13 residues long. This chain's CDR3 is CASSGRGTDTQYF. In DNA, the CDR3 is TGTGCCAGCAGCGGTCGGGGCACAGATACGCAGTATTTT. The entire variable domain, with the rest obtained from reference TRBV5-4 and TRBJ2-3, is as follows: ETGVTQSPTHLIKTRGQQVTLRCSSQSGHNTVSWYQQALGQGPQFIFQYYREEENGRGNFPPRFSGLQFPNYSSELNVNALELDDSALYLCASSGRGTDTQYFGPGTRLTVL.

Remarks on this clone: One end of the junction varies from germline; a read error may be responsible. The chain uses TRBV7-7 and TRBJ2-5; the D gene is possibly TRBD2 (6 bases). The germline CDR1 and CDR2 sequences are SSHAT and FNYEAQ (reference sequence). The CDR3 is 13 residues long. CDR3 in DNA: TGTGCTAGCAGCTTGGGGACTCAAGAGACCCAGTACTTC. This encodes CASSLGTQETQYF.

V and J are TRBV6-5 and TRBJ1-2, with 9 bases lining up with TRBD1. The CDR3 sequence is 15 residues long. J gave up 4 bases and V 3 bases, and 6 bases lay outside the gene matches. Germline V gene data show CDR1 as MNHEY and CDR2 as SVGAGI. The CDR3 sequence: CASSYSIQGAYGYTF. CDR3 bases: TGTGCCAGCAGTTATAGCATACAGGGGGCCTATGGCTACACCTTC.

V gene TRBV28 combines with J gene TRBJ2-2, with TRBD1 matching over 8 bases. Per the germline V gene, CDR1 is MDHEN and CDR2 is SYDVKM. V shed 8 bases and J 0 bases; nucleotides not matched to a gene: 11. CDR3 size: 17 residues. CDR3 sequence reads: CASFSGGVATNTGELFF. The CDR3 nucleotides are TGTGCCAGCTTTTCAGGGGGCGTTGCCACGAACACCGGGGAGCTGTTTTTT. Using reference TRBV28 and TRBJ2-2 for the parts outside the CDR3, the full variable domain is DVKVTQSSRYLVKRTGEKVFLECVQDMDHENMFWYRQDPGLGLRLIYFSYDVKMKEKGDIPEGYSVSREKKERFSLILESASTNQTSMYLCASFSGGVATNTGELFFGEGSRLTVL.

The rearrangement uses TRBV9 and TRBJ1-3; 7 bases align to TRBD1. V gave up 3 bases and J gave up 0 bases; unmatched junction bases: 12. The CDR3 runs to 18 residues. The germline V gene has CDR1 SGDLS and CDR2 YYNGEE. CDR3 in DNA: TGTGCCAGCAGCGCGGGGCCGCCGGGACAGAACTCTGGAAACACCATATATTTT. Protein product: CASSAGPPGQNSGNTIYF.

V usage is TRBV5-1 and J usage is TRBJ1-4; D might be TRBD1 (5 bases). The V gene lost 10 bases and the J gene lost 3 bases, with 16 bases spanning the gap. This CDR3 comprises 14 residues. Germline assignment: CDR1 SGHRS and CDR2 YFSETQ. The CDR3 DNA reads as TGCGCCTCCCAGGGAGGGCTCGCTAATGAAAAACTGTTTTTT. Amino acid sequence: CASQGGLANEKLFF.

The chain has TRBV5-1 and TRBJ1-5; D ambiguous. This CDR3 is 15 amino acids long. The V and J ends lost 4 bases and 3 bases respectively, with 14 bases between them. Germline lookup yields CDR1 SGHRS and CDR2 YFSETQ. CDR3 amino acids: CASSKGPGDNQPQHF. CDR3 bases: TGCGCCAGCAGCAAGGGCCCCGGGGACAATCAGCCCCAGCATTTT.

This clone was observed a single time. This chain joins TRBV29-1 and TRBJ1-2; 8 bases map to TRBD1. Germline V gene sequence: CDR1 SQVTM, CDR2 ANQGSEA. The CDR3 consists of 14 residues. Losses at the gene ends were 6 bases for V and 8 bases for J; bases not matched to a gene: 14. This chain's CDR3 is CSVGNGQGNGGYTF. Here the CDR3 DNA reads TGCAGCGTAGGGAATGGACAGGGAAACGGGGGCTACACCTTC.

The rearrangement joins TRBV24-1 to TRBJ2-2; D is uncertain. Trimming removed 5 bases at V and 8 bases at J, with 11 bases between. The CDR3 sequence is 13 residues long. CDR1 is KGHDR and CDR2 is SFDVKD in the germline V gene. Written as DNA, the CDR3 is TGTGCCACCAGTGTATGGGCCGCGGGGGAGCTGTTTTTT. It encodes CATSVWAAGELFF.

The chain has TRBV7-2 and TRBJ2-3; D might be TRBD2 (5 bases). Germline-derived CDR1 and CDR2 are SGHTA and FQGNSA. The CDR3 consists of 15 residues. V lost 1 base and J 4 bases, leaving 12 bases between the germline ends. The CDR3: CASSLGAGIADTQYF. CDR3 coding DNA: TGTGCCAGCAGCTTAGGTGCCGGGATCGCAGATACGCAGTATTTT.

J is TRBJ2-1 and V is TRBV11-3; tentative D call: TRBD2 (6 bases). The germline V gene has CDR1 SGHNT and CDR2 YENEEA. V lost 1 base to trimming and J lost 0 bases, with 13 bases between them. This CDR3 region has 17 residues. Written as DNA, the CDR3 is TGTGCCAGCAGCTTAGTTGTAGCGGCCAGCTCCTACAATGAGCAGTTCTTC. It encodes CASSLVVAASSYNEQFF.

The chain links TRBV5-4 to TRBJ2-3; TRBD2 is a possible D gene (6 bases). The CDR3 runs to 16 residues. Germline lookup yields CDR1 SGHNT and CDR2 YYREEE (reference sequence). Trimming took off 0 bases at V and 1 base at J, with 12 bases between the two ends. DNA for the CDR3: TGTGCCAGCAGCTTGGTTTCCGGGAGCGGCACAGATACGCAGTATTTT. Amino acids: CASSLVSGSGTDTQYF.

The DNA of the CDR3 is TGTGCCAGCCGATTACAGGGAGGGACTGAAGCTTTCTTT. It encodes CASRLQGGTEAFF. This chain connects TRBV19 to TRBJ1-1; the D gene is possibly TRBD1 (6 bases). The CDR3 has 13 residues. Deletions cut 9 bases from V and 5 bases from J, with 16 bases between. From germline, CDR1 is LNHDA and CDR2 SQIVND (reference sequence).

The chain employs TRBV7-9 and TRBJ1-2; 9 bases map to TRBD1. V shed 5 bases, J shed 6 bases, and the junction held 7 bases outside the gene matches. Looked up from germline, CDR1 is SEHNR and CDR2 is FQNEAQ (reference sequence). This CDR3 comprises 14 residues. This CDR3 reads CASSRDRDSDGYTF. The CDR3 DNA reads as TGTGCCAGCAGCAGGGACAGGGATTCGGATGGCTACACCTTC.

This chain joins TRBV4-1 and TRBJ1-3; weak D call: TRBD1 (5 bases). Germline V lookup: CDR1 MGHRA, CDR2 YSYEKL. The CDR3 is made up of 15 amino acids. V was pared by 0 bases and J by 7 bases, with 13 bases between. CDR3 region: CASSQERTSGNTIYF. The CDR3 DNA sequence: TGCGCCAGCAGCCAAGAAAGGACCTCAGGGAACACCATATATTTT.

The chain employs TRBV3-1 (or the pseudogene TRBV3-2) and TRBJ2-5; no firm D call. The CDR3 totals 14 residues. V lost 5 bases to trimming and J lost 5 bases, with 15 bases between them. The germline V gene has CDR1 LGHDT and CDR2 YNNKEL (reference sequence). The CDR3 region has the DNA TGTGCCAGCAGCACGAGGCTGCTTAAGGAGACCCAGTACTTC. It encodes CASSTRLLKETQYF.

This clone was counted a few times. The identical CDR3 is also encoded by other nucleotide sequences in the sample. V is TRBV28 and J is TRBJ1-4; D is unclear. V shed 4 bases and J shed 2 bases, with 5 bases lying between them. This CDR3 region has 13 residues. Germline CDR1 and CDR2: MDHEN and SYDVKM. CDR3 DNA sequence: TGTGCCAGCAGTTCCGGGACTAATGAAAAACTGTTTTTT. Its protein is CASSSGTNEKLFF. Based on the CDR3 plus reference TRBV28 and TRBJ1-4, the full variable domain is DVKVTQSSRYLVKRTGEKVFLECVQDMDHENMFWYRQDPGLGLRLIYFSYDVKMKEKGDIPEGYSVSREKKERFSLILESASTNQTSMYLCASSSGTNEKLFFGSGTQLSVL.

The rearrangement joins TRBV11-3 to TRBJ1-6; TRBD1 matches at 8 bases. The CDR3 loop spans 15 amino acids. CDR1 and CDR2 (germline): SGHNT, YENEEA. V gave up 6 bases and J gave up 9 bases; unmatched junction bases: 10. The chain's CDR3 is CASSPTTGVGSPLHF. The CDR3 bases are TGTGCCAGCAGTCCTACGACAGGGGTGGGTTCACCCCTCCACTTT.

This clone was seen only a few times. Other DNA variants within this sample encode the same CDR3. V gene TRBV10-3 combines with J gene TRBJ1-6, with a possible D match to TRBD1 (5 bases). CDR1 ENHRY and CDR2 SYGVKD come from the germline V gene. The CDR3 has 14 residues. V was clipped by 2 bases and J by 6 bases, with 8 bases between them. Here the CDR3 reads CAISEQGGNSPLHF. The CDR3 region has the DNA TGTGCCATCAGTGAGCAGGGAGGTAATTCACCCCTCCACTTT.

J is TRBJ2-7 and V is TRBV18, with D perhaps TRBD1 (6 bases). Germline V lookup: CDR1 KGHSH, CDR2 LQKENI. The CDR3 runs 14 residues. V was pared by 3 bases and J by 2 bases, with 11 bases between. DNA of the CDR3: TGTGCCAGCTCACCCTCTACAGGGCCCTACGAGCAGTACGTC. Encoded protein: CASSPSTGPYEQYV.

The chain joins TRBV2 to TRBJ1-2; 7 positions match TRBD1. This CDR3 is built from 14 residues. The germline V gene encodes CDR1 SNHLY and CDR2 FYNNEI. Trimming cost V 8 bases and J 1 base; bases outside gene matches: 7. The DNA of the CDR3 is TGTGCCAGCGGACGGGACAGACATAACTATGGCTACACCTTC. Encoded protein: CASGRDRHNYGYTF.

This CDR3 is CASSPSGRVKGNEQFF. CDR3 nucleotides: TGTGCCAGCAGCCCCTCAGGGAGGGTAAAAGGCAATGAGCAGTTCTTC. The chain uses TRBV28 and TRBJ2-1; 7 bases are a match to TRBD2. From germline, CDR1 is MDHEN and CDR2 SYDVKM. V lost 6 bases to trimming and J lost 6 bases; unmatched junction nucleotides: 14. The CDR3 contains 16 residues.

The gene calls are TRBV5-4 and TRBJ2-3; 12 bases are a match to TRBD2. Germline V gene lookup returns CDR1 SGHNT and CDR2 YYREEE (reference sequence). J gave up 2 bases and V 2 bases, and 6 bases lay outside the gene matches. This CDR3 is 17 amino acids long. CDR3 DNA sequence: TGTGCCAGCAGCTTACCTCGACTAGCGGGAGCCACAGATACGCAGTATTTT. Translation: CASSLPRLAGATDTQYF.

The chain carries TRBV24-1 and TRBJ2-5; 7 nucleotides match TRBD1. Germline V gene data show CDR1 as KGHDR and CDR2 as SFDVKD. The CDR3 contains 17 residues. The ends lost 7 bases at V and 2 bases at J; junction bases unmatched: 15. The CDR3 DNA is TGTGCCACCAGCCTAACAGGGGCGTGGCGTTTGCAAGAGACCCAGTACTTC. Translating gives CATSLTGAWRLQETQYF.

The chain is built from TRBV4-1 and TRBJ2-3; 12 bases line up with TRBD2. The CDR3 is 18 amino acids. The germline V gene has CDR1 MGHRA and CDR2 YSYEKL. Trimming at V came to 5 bases and at J to 4 bases, leaving 13 bases not matched to a gene. This CDR3 reads CASSDSGRLAGVADTQYF. Here the CDR3 DNA reads TGCGCCAGCAGCGACAGTGGAAGACTAGCGGGAGTTGCAGATACGCAGTATTTT.

V and J are TRBV11-2 and TRBJ1-2, with 8 bases identical to TRBD1. J was trimmed by 5 bases and V by 1 base; bases with no gene match: 9. Germline assignment: CDR1 SGHAT and CDR2 FQNNGV. The CDR3 has 16 amino acids. The CDR3 bases are TGTGCCAGCAGCTTAGCTCCAGGGGGCGAGGGTTATGGCTACACCTTC. It encodes CASSLAPGGEGYGYTF.

The rearrangement links TRBV25-1 to TRBJ1-4; TRBD1 matches 9 bases. The CDR3 runs to 14 residues. Germline CDR1 reads MGHDK; CDR2 reads SYGVNS. With 8 bases clipped from V and 8 bases from J, the junction kept 9 bases outside the gene matches. CDR3 in DNA: TGTGCCAGCCGCAGACAGGGGGATCTGGAAAAACTGTTTTTT. It translates to CASRRQGDLEKLFF.

This clone occurred a few times. The chain couples TRBV6-5 to TRBJ2-7; 8 nucleotides align to TRBD2. The V and J ends lost 6 bases and 4 bases, in that order; junction bases with no gene match: 11. CDR1 is MNHEY, CDR2 SVGAGI, per germline. The CDR3 has 15 residues. This CDR3 is CASRTGYGGAYEQYV. The DNA for the CDR3 is TGTGCCAGCAGAACAGGGTACGGGGGGGCGTACGAGCAGTACGTC.

The chain has TRBV28 and TRBJ2-3; D ambiguous. V gave up 3 bases and J gave up 2 bases, with 9 bases separating them. This CDR3 contains 14 residues. Germline loops: CDR1 MDHEN, CDR2 SYDVKM. The CDR3, as DNA: TGTGCCAGCAGTTTCCCCGACAACACAGATACGCAGTATTTT. Amino acid sequence: CASSFPDNTDTQYF.